This T cell receptor beta chain was documented in a study of cytomegalovirus exposure and HLA in healthy donors. Study conclusions and caveats: In a later analysis, V- and J-gene trimming of beta chains associated with a DCLRE1C missense variant, replicated independently. Reports described diagnosis of cytomegalovirus status by the classifier as highly specific and sensitive. Per a later analysis, HLA-associated TCR beta chains showed more clonal expansion than other, equally common TCR beta chains.

To note about this clone: Its antigen is as yet unknown.

PCR was performed using 60 Vbeta and 13 Jbeta primers. The table came from immunoSEQ multiplex PCR; TCRdb's copy has only in-frame clones and leaves some out. The sample lists 110,000 to 150,000 clones, 8.5% to 10% occurring once. The CDR3 spans 14 residues. Germline CDR1 MNHEY, CDR2 SVGAGI. Trimming pared 5 bases from V and 5 bases from J, leaving 13 bases between. The sequenced material came from PBMCs. The rearrangement joins TRBV6-5 to TRBJ2-1; tentative D call: TRBD2 (5 bases). This receptor was obtained from a man aged 50-59 years in good health and CMV-seronegative. In DNA, the CDR3 is TGTGCCAGCAGTCCCCTGCGGGCAGACAATGAGCAGTTCTTC. Residues: CASSPLRADNEQFF.